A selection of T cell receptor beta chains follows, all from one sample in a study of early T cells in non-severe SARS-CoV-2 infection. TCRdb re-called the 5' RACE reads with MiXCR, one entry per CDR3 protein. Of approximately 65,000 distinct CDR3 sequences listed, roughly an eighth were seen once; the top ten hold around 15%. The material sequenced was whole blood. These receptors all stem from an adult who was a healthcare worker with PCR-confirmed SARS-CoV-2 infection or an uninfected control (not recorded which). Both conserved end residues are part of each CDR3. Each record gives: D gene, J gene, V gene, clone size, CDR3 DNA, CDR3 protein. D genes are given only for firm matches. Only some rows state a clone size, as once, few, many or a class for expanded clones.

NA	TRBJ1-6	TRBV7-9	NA	TGTGCCAGCAGCACGGAGTGGGATTCACCCCTCCACTTT	CASSTEWDSPLHF
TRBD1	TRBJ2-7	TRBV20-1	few	TGCAGTGCCACCATCCCCGGGACAGGGAAGTACGAGCAGTACTTC	CSATIPGTGKYEQYF
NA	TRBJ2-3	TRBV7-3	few	TGTGCCAGCAGCTTAACGTACGGAGATACGCAGTATTTT	CASSLTYGDTQYF
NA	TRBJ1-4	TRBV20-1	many	TGCAGTGCTAGAGATCGGGAAAAACTGTTTTTT	CSARDREKLFF
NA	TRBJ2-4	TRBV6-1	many	TGTGCCAGCGGGGAAAACGGTTTGAACATTCAGTACTTC	CASGENGLNIQYF
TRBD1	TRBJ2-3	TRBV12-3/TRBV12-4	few	TGTGCCAGCAGTTCCACCGGGACAGCTAGCACAGATACGCAGTATTTT	CASSSTGTASTDTQYF
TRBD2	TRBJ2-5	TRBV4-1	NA	TGCGCCAGCAGCCCCGGACTAGCACACCAAGAGACCCAGTACTTC	CASSPGLAHQETQYF
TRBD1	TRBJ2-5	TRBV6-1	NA	TGTGCCAGCAGTAACCTAGGGGGCGCAGAGACCCAGTACTTC	CASSNLGGAETQYF
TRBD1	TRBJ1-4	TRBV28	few	TGTGCCAGCAGCCGAGGACAGGGGAATGAAAAACTGTTTTTT	CASSRGQGNEKLFF
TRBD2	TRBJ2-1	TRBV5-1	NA	TGCGCCAGCAGCTTGGGCGGGGGCTCCTACAATGAGCAGTTCTTC	CASSLGGGSYNEQFF
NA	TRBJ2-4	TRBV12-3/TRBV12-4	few	TGTGCCAGCGGGAGTAGAGGAGTGGACAAAAACATTCAGTACTTC	CASGSRGVDKNIQYF
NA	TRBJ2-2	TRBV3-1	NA	TGTGCCAGCAGCCAAGCCCAGACGAACACCGGGGAGCTGTTTTTT	CASSQAQTNTGELFF
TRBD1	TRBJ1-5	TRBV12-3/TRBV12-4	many	TGTGCCAGCAGTTTGGCCCCTCAGGGGGCAAGCAATCAGCCCCAGCATTTT	CASSLAPQGASNQPQHF
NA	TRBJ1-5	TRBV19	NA	TGTGCCAGTAGCCTGGGAGTGGGGGCAAATCGGCCCCAGCATTTT	CASSLGVGANRPQHF
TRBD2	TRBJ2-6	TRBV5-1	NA	TGCGCCAGCAGCTTGGCGGGAGGGACTGGGGCCAACGTCCTGACTTTC	CASSLAGGTGANVLTF
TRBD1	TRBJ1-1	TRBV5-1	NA	TGCGCCAGCAGCTCGTTGGGACAGAAGAACACTGAAGCTTTCTTT	CASSSLGQKNTEAFF
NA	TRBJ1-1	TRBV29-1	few	TGCAGCGGGACAGAGAACACTGAAGCTTTCTTT	CSGTENTEAFF
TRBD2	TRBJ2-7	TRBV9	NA	TGTGCCAGCAGCGTAGGGGGGACTAGTACCCACGAGCAGTACTTC	CASSVGGTSTHEQYF
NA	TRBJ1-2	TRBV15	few	TGTGCCACCAGCAGAGATATTCCGGTATTTGGGCAGGGCCCCTATGGCTACACCTTC	CATSRDIPVFGQGPYGYTF
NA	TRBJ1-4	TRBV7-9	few	TGTGCCAGCAGCTTATTCCCAGTGGAGGAAAAACTGTTTTTT	CASSLFPVEEKLFF
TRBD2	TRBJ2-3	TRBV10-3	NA	TGTGCCATCAGCGAGAGGGTTCGACTAGCGGGGGGCTTTCTACCAGATACGCAGTATTTT	CAISERVRLAGGFLPDTQYF
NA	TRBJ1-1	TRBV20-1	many	TGCAGTGCTAGAGGACAGGCCCAGAACACTGAAGCTTTCTTT	CSARGQAQNTEAFF
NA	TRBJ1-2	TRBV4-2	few	TGTGCCAGCAGCCAAGAGGCAGGGGACAACTATGGCTACACCTTC	CASSQEAGDNYGYTF
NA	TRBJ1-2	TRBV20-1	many	TGCAGTGCTAGTTGGGACCGCGGTCGCTACACCTTC	CSASWDRGRYTF
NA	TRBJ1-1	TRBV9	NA	TGTGCCAGCAGCGTAATTACAGGGAACACTGAAGCTTTCTTT	CASSVITGNTEAFF
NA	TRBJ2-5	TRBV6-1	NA	TGTGCCAGCACCTGGGCGGACCAAGAGACCCAGTACTTC	CASTWADQETQYF
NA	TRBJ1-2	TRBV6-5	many	TGTGCCAGCAATTCCCAGGGAGGGGGAGAGGGCTACACCTTC	CASNSQGGGEGYTF
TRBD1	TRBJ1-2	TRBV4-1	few	TGCGCCAGCAGCCCCTCGGCGGGACAGACCCGCCTTAACTATGGCTACACCTTC	CASSPSAGQTRLNYGYTF
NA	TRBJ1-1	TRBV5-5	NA	TGTGCCAGCAGCTCAATTCGTGGAAGATTTGAAGCTTTCTTT	CASSSIRGRFEAFF
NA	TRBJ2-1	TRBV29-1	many	TGCAGCGTTGGGGGGACACATTACAATGAGCAGTTCTTC	CSVGGTHYNEQFF
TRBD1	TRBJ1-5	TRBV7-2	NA	TGTGCCAGCAGCTTAGCGGGGGACAGGGTGAGCAATCAGCCCCAGCATTTT	CASSLAGDRVSNQPQHF
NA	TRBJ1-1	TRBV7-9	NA	TGTGCCAGCAGCTTAGACGGCCCAAACACTGAAGCTTTCTTT	CASSLDGPNTEAFF
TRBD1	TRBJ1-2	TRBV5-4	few	TGTGCCAGCAGCTTGGAGGGGGCGCATTACTATGGCTACACCTTC	CASSLEGAHYYGYTF
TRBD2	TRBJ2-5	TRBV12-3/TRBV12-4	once	TGTGCCAGCAGTTTATTGTCTAGCGGCCCTAAGACCCAGTACTTC	CASSLLSSGPKTQYF
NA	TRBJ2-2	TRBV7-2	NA	TGTGCCAGCAGCTTAGTTTTGGGGGACACCGGGGAGCTGTTTTTT	CASSLVLGDTGELFF
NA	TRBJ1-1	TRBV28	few	TGTGCCAGCAGTTTTTTTGGGGTTTCGAACACTGAAGTTTTCTTT	CASSFFGVSNTEVFF
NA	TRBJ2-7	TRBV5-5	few	TGTGCCTCTCGGGCCGGGTCCTACGAGCAGTACTTC	CASRAGSYEQYF
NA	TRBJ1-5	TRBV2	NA	TGTGCCAGCAAGGCAGGGTCGTATCAGCCCCAGCATTTT	CASKAGSYQPQHF
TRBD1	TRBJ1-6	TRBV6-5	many	TGTGCCAGCAGCACCGGGACAGGGAATTCACCCCTCCACTTT	CASSTGTGNSPLHF
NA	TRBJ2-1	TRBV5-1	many	TGCGCCAGCAGCTCGCCTTTACGACGAAGCTCCTACAATGAGCAGTTCTTC	CASSSPLRRSSYNEQFF
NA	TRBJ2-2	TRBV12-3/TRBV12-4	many	TGTGCCAGCAGTTTATCGGGTGTGAGGGAGCTGTTTTTT	CASSLSGVRELFF